These T cell receptor beta chains were read from a single sample in a study of response to subunit inactivated influenza vaccine. One entry per CDR3 protein, called by TCRdb with MiXCR from the RT-PCR reads. Seen here are roughly 500,000 distinct CDR3 sequences, about 15% observed once, and the top ten hold less than 4%. The sample in question was CD4+ T cells sorted from PBMCs, obtained less than 25 months after vaccination. These receptors were taken from a man aged 45-69 years who received an inactivated influenza vaccine. Each CDR3 is given with its conserved first and last residue. Fields, in order: D gene, clone size, J gene, V gene, CDR3 protein, CDR3 DNA. D genes are given only for firm matches. Only some rows state a clone size, as once, few, many or a class for expanded clones.

NA,few,TRBJ2-7,TRBV9,CASSVALNYEQYF,TGTGCCAGCAGCGTAGCCTTAAACTACGAGCAGTACTTC
TRBD1,few,TRBJ2-7,TRBV5-5,CASGLTGGGSEQYF,TGTGCCAGCGGGTTGACAGGGGGAGGCTCCGAGCAGTACTTC
NA,NA,TRBJ1-5,TRBV12-3/TRBV12-4,CASSFSRVGNQPQHF,TGTGCCAGCAGTTTTTCTAGGGTCGGCAATCAGCCCCAGCATTTT
TRBD1,NA,TRBJ2-4,TRBV2,CASIGTGLAKNIQYF,TGTGCCAGCATAGGGACAGGGTTAGCCAAAAACATTCAGTACTTC
TRBD1,few,TRBJ2-7,TRBV24-1,CATSEGTGLKQYF,TGTGCCACCAGTGAAGGGACAGGGTTGAAGCAGTACTTC
TRBD1,NA,TRBJ2-1,TRBV5-1,CASKTGTRGEQFF,TGCGCCAGCAAGACAGGGACGAGGGGGGAGCAGTTCTTC
NA,few,TRBJ2-5,TRBV7-9,CASSPVTSVETQYF,TGTGCCAGCAGCCCAGTTACGTCGGTAGAGACCCAGTACTTC
TRBD2,NA,TRBJ2-1,TRBV20-1,CSAQRGVRNNEQFF,TGCAGTGCGCAGCGGGGGGTCCGAAACAATGAGCAGTTCTTC
TRBD2,few,TRBJ2-1,TRBV29-1,CSVQTSGVYNEQFF,TGCAGCGTCCAGACTAGCGGGGTTTACAATGAGCAGTTCTTC
NA,few,TRBJ2-2,TRBV11-2,CASRDLTSHTGELFF,TGTGCCAGCAGAGACTTGACTAGTCACACCGGGGAGCTGTTTTTT
NA,NA,TRBJ1-2,TRBV20-1,CSARERGTNYGYTF,TGCAGTGCTAGAGAAAGGGGAACTAACTATGGCTACACCTTC
TRBD2,few,TRBJ2-5,TRBV5-1,CASSLEGTSGTTQYF,TGCGCCAGCAGCTTGGAAGGGACTAGCGGCACGACCCAGTACTTC
NA,few,TRBJ1-1,TRBV20-1,CSARDPGQMNTEAFF,TGCAGTGCTAGAGATCCTGGCCAAATGAACACTGAAGCTTTCTTT
TRBD1,NA,TRBJ2-5,TRBV2,CAIDRGETQYF,TGTGCCATCGACAGGGGGGAGACCCAGTACTTC
TRBD2,few,TRBJ2-5,TRBV4-2,CASSQDFAGDETQYF,TGTGCCAGCAGCCAAGATTTTGCGGGAGATGAGACCCAGTACTTC
NA,NA,TRBJ1-6,TRBV20-1,CSATRDSNNSPLHF,TGCAGTGCTACCCGGGACTCAAATAATTCACCCCTCCACTTT
TRBD1,few,TRBJ2-1,TRBV11-2,CASSPGTGSSYNEQFF,TGTGCCAGCAGCCCAGGGACAGGCAGCTCCTACAATGAGCAGTTCTTC
TRBD1,few,TRBJ1-2,TRBV10-3,CAITRTGVDGYTF,TGTGCCATCACCCGGACAGGGGTCGATGGCTACACCTTC
TRBD1,many,TRBJ1-2,TRBV5-5,CASSSEPGQIFYGYTF,TGTGCCAGCAGCTCCGAGCCGGGACAGATCTTTTATGGCTACACCTTC
TRBD2,NA,TRBJ2-3,TRBV5-5,CASSYRGTSGGAKDTQYF,TGTGCCAGCAGCTATCGGGGGACTAGCGGGGGGGCCAAAGATACGCAGTATTTT
NA,NA,TRBJ2-3,TRBV12-3/TRBV12-4,CASTPGGGGPDTQYF,TGTGCCAGCACCCCCGGAGGGGGAGGCCCAGATACGCAGTATTTT
NA,NA,TRBJ2-3,TRBV11-2,CASTPARSSTDTQYF,TGTGCCAGCACTCCTGCGCGGTCGAGCACAGATACGCAGTATTTT
TRBD2,few,TRBJ2-7,TRBV4-3,CASSHRSGSAYEQYF,TGCGCCAGCAGCCACCGTAGCGGGAGTGCCTACGAGCAGTACTTC
NA,few,TRBJ1-1,TRBV6-1,CASSELSMNTEAFF,TGTGCCAGCAGTGAGTTATCGATGAACACTGAAGCTTTCTTT
NA,NA,TRBJ2-7,TRBV7-2,CASSPSVLSSYEQYF,TGTGCCAGCAGCCCTAGCGTCCTAAGCTCCTACGAGCAGTACTTC
NA,few,TRBJ2-1,TRBV2,CASTTQGYNEQFF,TGTGCCAGCACAACCCAGGGATACAATGAGCAGTTCTTC
NA,NA,TRBJ1-2,TRBV24-1,CATSGLYGYTF,TGTGCCACCAGTGGCCTGTATGGCTACACCTTC
NA,NA,TRBJ2-1,TRBV10-3,CAISVRSSYNEQFF,TGTGCCATCAGTGTGCGCAGCTCCTACAATGAGCAGTTCTTC
NA,once,TRBJ2-1,TRBV6-4,CASSPTGFSSYNEQFF,TGTGCCAGCAGCCCTACAGGGTTCAGCTCCTACAATGAGCAGTTCTTC
NA,few,TRBJ1-4,TRBV24-1,CATSDEGHNEKLFF,TGTGCCACCAGTGACGAGGGACACAATGAAAAACTGTTTTTT
NA,NA,TRBJ2-5,TRBV5-1,CASSLGEEETQYF,TGCGCCAGCAGCTTGGGTGAGGAAGAGACCCAGTACTTC
NA,many,TRBJ1-2,TRBV5-1,CASSSDTVGYTF,TGCGCCAGCAGCTCGGACACAGTTGGCTACACCTTC
NA,few,TRBJ2-5,TRBV20-1,CSARVTVGGTQYF,TGCAGTGCTAGGGTGACGGTCGGAGGGACCCAGTACTTC
TRBD2,NA,TRBJ2-1,TRBV5-1,CASSLIGRDSYNEQFF,TGCGCCAGCAGCTTGATCGGGAGGGACTCCTACAATGAGCAGTTCTTC
NA,few,TRBJ2-3,TRBV11-3,CASSLTSSDTQYF,TGTGCCAGCAGCTTAACTTCCTCAGATACGCAGTATTTT
TRBD2,few,TRBJ2-1,TRBV7-9,CASNPPSGTYNEQFF,TGTGCCAGCAACCCCCCTAGCGGGACCTACAATGAGCAGTTCTTC
NA,NA,TRBJ2-1,TRBV7-2,CASSSSHANEQFF,TGTGCCAGCAGTTCGAGCCACGCCAATGAGCAGTTCTTC